This entry concerns a single T cell receptor (beta chain). What antigen it recognizes has not been identified. The input lacks base qualities; no much larger clone sits a single base away. The data were taken from a study of regulatory T cells in long-lasting Graves disease (TCRdb year 2021). Context from the whole study: In the newly diagnosed Graves' disease group, patients had been taking antithyroid drugs for less than 3 months. Persistent Graves' disease patients were compared with newly diagnosed Graves' disease patients by peripheral blood TCR sequencing and RNA sequencing. The study was conducted in China and was registered as a clinical trial. A total of around 33 samples were covered by TCR sequencing, comprising roughly 13 persistent and 20 or so newly diagnosed Graves' disease patients. On the study overall, not on this receptor specifically: The authors noted that the small sample size was a limitation that may lower accuracy. Patients with persistent disease shared more public clonotypes (about 2,900) than newly diagnosed patients did (more than 900). Persistent Graves' disease patients showed lower TCR Shannon entropy and fewer highly expanded clones than newly diagnosed patients, suggesting clonal expansion. Sequencing and analysis were restricted to the TCR beta chain. Preferential use of TRBV28, TRBJ1-2 and TRBJ2-5 was observed in persistent disease, whereas TRBV20-1 and TRBJ2-1 were favored in newly diagnosed disease. Peripheral blood alone was examined, since thyroid tissue, which constituted the primary lesion, could not be accessed.

The library was obtained by multiplex PCR. This sample was sequenced with an Illumina HiSeq 4000. CDR3 regions were amplified by Arm-PCR with iRepertoire HTBI primers to construct TCR beta libraries. Before sequencing, the PCR products underwent gel purification. Per the original workflow: Across samples, roughly 60 TRBV and 14 TRBJ segments were identified and used for gene usage analysis of CDR3 amino acid clonotypes. Filtered high-quality paired reads were merged into contigs using COPE and FqMerger. BLAST was used to align contigs to IMGT TRBV, TRBD and TRBJ reference genes, and CDR3 was defined according to IMGT. Highly expanded clones were defined as clonotypes with a frequency above 0.1%. Repertoire diversity was measured by Shannon entropy, and V-J evenness by the Gini coefficient. Clonotypes shared by more than one individual were considered public. TCRdb's own reprocessing of the public reads used fastp at Q25 and MiXCR and kept productive beta chains. Each entry merges the rows of one CDR3 protein and shows their most common DNA and genes. TCRdb's processing, not the authors', yielded these V and J calls. The sample table contains approximately 540,000 distinct CDR3 sequences; only one count was recorded for 12% of them. Together, the top ten hold over 7% of the sample.

In the paper's terms, the time point label means: newly diagnosed GD, antithyroid drugs for less than 3 months. RNA was extracted from PBMCs in TRIzol for both TCR sequencing and RNA sequencing. Graves' disease was diagnosed according to American Thyroid Association guidelines. Patients were recruited from an endocrinology department in Xi'an, China. From each patient, approximately 10 milliliters of peripheral blood was collected into an EDTA anticoagulant tube. PBMCs were isolated by Ficoll Paque Plus density gradient separation without further T cell sorting. An Agilent 2100 Bioanalyzer and agarose gel were used to check RNA quality, and a NanoDrop 2000 was used to measure RNA concentration. V lost 1 base and J lost 4 bases, and the count of bases not matched to a germline gene is 9. Sequences SGHTA (CDR1) and FQGNSA (CDR2) are obtained from the germline V gene. The CDR3 sequence holds 17 residues, the cysteine and phenylalanine included. Only the CDR3 region is kept as DNA, spanning 51 bases read in frame from base 1.

The data were also submitted as part of a second study, on T cells in Graves' hyperthyroidism and ophthalmopathy. The second study's paper adds: Stable Graves' hyperthyroidism was defined as no progression to ophthalmopathy during 18 months of follow-up. Hyperthyroidism patients were aged 18 to 65 years and newly diagnosed, with disease duration of less than 2 months. The study excluded patients with uncontrolled infections, other autoimmune diseases, pregnancy or lactation. Diagnoses relied on clinical symptoms, serum thyroxine and TRAb, thyroid ultrasound and orbital computed tomography. For the first round of RT-PCR on the TCR CDR3, the HTBI primer set was used together with the Qiagen OneStep RT-PCR kit. Blood samples also contained most of the expanded thyroid clonotypes (frequency above 0.001), which suggests that blood repertoires may reflect thyroid immune responses. A 13 V-J signature model separated ophthalmopathy from stable hyperthyroidism, with 87.88% sensitivity and around 84% specificity in cross-validation and 80%/75% in testing. During validation, the model predicted progression to ophthalmopathy a median of about 6.3 months ahead of onset, with almost 71% sensitivity and 72.22% specificity. A discovery cohort of fewer than 110 patients, 43 with Graves' ophthalmopathy and roughly 59 with stable Graves' hyperthyroidism, was used to find distinguishing TCR V-J signatures. Prospective prediction of ophthalmopathy was tested in an independent validation cohort of under 20 hyperthyroidism patients and 17 patients who later progressed to ophthalmopathy. The roughly 100 discovery patients were randomly split 7:3 into training and test sets. In about 6 Graves' hyperthyroidism patients, the study also compared T-cell repertoires from thyroid tissue with T-cell repertoires from blood. After sampling, hyperthyroidism patients received methimazole starting at 30 mg daily, and ophthalmopathy patients received high-dose intravenous methylprednisolone. Libraries were constructed in a second round of multiplex PCR, after which size selection and purification were carried out. The libraries were sequenced on an Illumina HiSeq2000 using paired-end 100 bp reads. SOAPnuke was used to process the raw data, with reads discarded if the reads contained adapters or uncalled bases, had a mean Phred below 15, or lacked an exact constant-primer or identifier match. COPE v1.2.5 was used to merge the high-quality paired reads, and each unique nucleotide sequence was defined as a clonotype. Clonotypes were aligned to IMGT TRBV, TRBD and TRBJ reference segments using MiTCR v1.1. The analysis included only V-J combinations with a frequency above 0.0001, which together covered approximately 99% of the repertoires. The TCS score was defined as F50 (clonal expansion) divided by E x V (chaos), with BLOSUM62-based TCRdist calculated between CDR3 peptides within each V-J. Welch's t-statistics and random forest reduced fewer than 600 V-J features to under 15, which were used in a naive Bayes classifier (R e1071). Sample size was not statistically predetermined, and investigators were not blinded to group allocation. TCR Vbeta CDR3 sequencing of 130 to 150 peripheral blood samples (over 40 ophthalmopathy, 75 to 80 hyperthyroidism and around 17 progressor patients) is reported in the paper.

Recombination connected TRBV7-2 to TRBJ2-7; 11 bases in the middle match TRBD1. The sequenced sample was peripheral blood mononuclear cells (PBMCs), obtained at new diagnosis, from a patient treated with antithyroid drugs. The sequence was obtained from a woman aged 25 to 39 with Graves disease. Donor details come from another sample of the same person, matched by shared clones. The CDR3 reads as follows: CASSLGNPGQGVYEQYF. The DNA sequence is given as TGTGCCAGCAGCTTAGGTAACCCGGGACAGGGGGTGTACGAGCAGTACTTC.